There are many counts of the clone carrying this T cell receptor beta chain. Its antigen is currently unknown. It was through 5'RACE template switching that TCR cDNA was made, with a universal primer site and UMIs added. One entry per CDR3 protein, called by TCRdb with MiXCR from the 5' RACE reads. The sample lists a few hundred thousand distinct CDR3 sequences, about 4% seen once, with about 26% in the top ten. This sample was taken from a study of T cells after yellow fever vaccination. The study's findings and limits: Once the booster was given, most primary-vaccination clones reappeared, at more than 95% for CD4 and roughly 85% for CD8. Abundant bulk-derived clonotypes could contaminate FACS-sorted repertoires.

Material: PBMCs, obtained 5 days after the yellow fever booster vaccination. The source is a man aged 18 to 29 who received the YFV17D yellow fever vaccine.

CDR3 sequence (DNA): TGTGCCAGCAGCTCTACCTCCAGACAGGCTAACTATGGCTACACCTTC. Its translation is CASSSTSRQANYGYTF. This chain uses TRBV6-6 with TRBJ1-2, with D perhaps matching TRBD1 (6 bases). This CDR3 has 16 amino acids. The V and J ends lost 6 bases and 0 bases respectively, with 17 bases between them. Per germline, CDR1 MNHNY and CDR2 SVGAGI (reference sequence).